Below, one T cell receptor (beta chain) is given with its context. TCRdb itself ran the PCR reads through MiXCR, one entry per CDR3 protein. The table includes approximately 12,000 distinct CDR3 sequences, less than 65% detected once. The data derive from a study of tumor-infiltrating lymphocytes in oesophageal squamous cell carcinoma. The CDR3 loop spans 11 amino acids. Germline values: CDR1 MNHNS, CDR2 SASEGT. Trimming removed 8 bases from V and 1 base from J, with 5 bases in between. The chain employs TRBV6-1 and TRBJ1-2; D may be TRBD1 (5 bases). The TCR comes from a male donor with esophageal squamous cell carcinoma. Sequenced material: normal esophageal tissue next to the tumor. The CDR3: CASGGNYGYTF. The CDR3 bases are TGTGCCAGCGGGGGTAACTATGGCTACACCTTC.